Described below is a single T cell receptor beta chain sequence and its context. The source of the sample is a study of shared clonotypes between healthy human individuals. On the study more broadly: The people who gave samples were a couple of women and three men aged 18 to 49. CD4 naive cells filled three plates per donor, CD4 memory three, CD8 naive two and CD8 memory one.

The study ran the assay at deep level. Profiled with immunoSEQ multiplex PCR; TCRdb holds only in-frame clones, not every one. In the table there are around 1.4 million clones, about 98.5% of which are singletons. Trimming left V 0 bases short and J 4 bases short, with 11 bases between. This CDR3 contains 14 residues. Germline CDR1 and CDR2: SGHNT and YYREEE (reference sequence). Each of the donors was a healthy adult who was HIV-negative and had not had a recent acute infection or vaccination. This rearrangement joins TRBV5-4 to TRBJ2-7; D could derive from TRBD1 or TRBD2 (5 bases each). Source material: naive CD4+ T cells sorted from blood. Documented subset: CD45RA+ positively selected. The receptor was isolated from a man aged 25-45 years in good health. The CDR3 loop is CASSLGGSLYEQYF. For the CDR3, the DNA is TGTGCCAGCAGCTTGGGGGGGTCCCTTTACGAGCAGTACTTC.